This T cell receptor (beta chain) was sequenced during a study of blood T cell repertoires in COVID-19. The repertoire was sequenced with immunoSEQ multiplex PCR; TCRdb's copy has only in-frame clones and lacks some. The sample has about 200,000 clones, about 90% seen once. The V segment lost 2 bases and the J segment 5 bases; nucleotides outside the gene matches: 14. Germline V gives CDR1 MDHEN, CDR2 SYDVKM. The CDR3 runs to 17 residues. Sequenced: PBMCs or T cells enriched from blood (not recorded which). This receptor was taken from a woman aged 18-29 years who had recovered from COVID-19. The chain couples TRBV28 to TRBJ2-7; 8 nucleotides line up with TRBD1. For the CDR3, the DNA is TGTGCCAGCAGTTTAAGGCTTTTTTCAGGGGGCGTCCACGAGCAGTACTTC. The encoded protein is CASSLRLFSGGVHEQYF. The full variable domain, completed using reference TRBV28 and TRBJ2-7, is DVKVTQSSRYLVKRTGEKVFLECVQDMDHENMFWYRQDPGLGLRLIYFSYDVKMKEKGDIPEGYSVSREKKERFSLILESASTNQTSMYLCASSLRLFSGGVHEQYFGPGTRLTVT.